One T cell receptor beta chain is described in this entry. This sample was included in a study of blood T cells in healthy people across ages. V lost 5 bases and J lost 5, with 15 bases in between. CDR3 length: 15 residues. CDR1 is SGHVS and CDR2 is FNYEAQ in the germline V gene. Primers used in a second PCR of roughly 6 to 11 cycles were a sample-barcoded 5' primer and a J-beta primer mix. TCRdb processed the 5' RACE reads anew with MiXCR; each CDR3 protein has one entry. The sample has 1.5 million to 2 million distinct CDR3 sequences, approximately 50% seen once. This TCR was recovered from a woman in her 40s in good health. The chain has TRBV7-6 and TRBJ2-2, with unresolved D. The sample taken for sequencing was blood. CDR3 nucleotides: TGTGCCAGCAGCCTACGTCTGGTAGGGACCGGGGAGCTGTTTTTT. It specifies CASSLRLVGTGELFF.